This is a list of T cell receptor beta chains from one sample in a study of blood T cell repertoires in COVID-19. Generated by immunoSEQ multiplex PCR, the TCRdb table keeps only in-frame clones and is missing some. Of a few hundred thousand clones listed, 70% to 90% are singletons. The specimen sequenced was PBMCs or T cells enriched from blood (not recorded which). The receptors originated from a woman aged 25 to 39 who had recovered from COVID-19. CDR3s include the opening cysteine and the closing phenylalanine or tryptophan. Each record gives: V gene, J gene, D gene, clone size, CDR3 DNA, CDR3 protein. The D gene is left open where the match is weak. Size values are once, few and many counts, or a class for expanded clones, and some rows have none.

v_call: TRBV19
j_call: TRBJ1-5
d_call: TRBD1
clone_size: NA
cdr3_nt: TGTGCCAGTAGTCCAAGACAGGGGGCTCGGTACAATCAGCCCCAGCATTTT
cdr3_aa: CASSPRQGARYNQPQHF

v_call: TRBV20-1
j_call: TRBJ2-7
d_call: NA
clone_size: once
cdr3_nt: TGCAGTGCTAGACTCAGATACGAGCAGTACTTC
cdr3_aa: CSARLRYEQYF

v_call: TRBV5-1
j_call: TRBJ2-3
d_call: TRBD2
clone_size: NA
cdr3_nt: TGCGCCACGGGACTAGCGGGGGGAGATACGCAGTATTTT
cdr3_aa: CATGLAGGDTQYF

v_call: TRBV9
j_call: TRBJ2-1
d_call: TRBD2
clone_size: NA
cdr3_nt: TGTGCCAGCAGCGTAGATCAGCGGGAGGTAACCTACAATGAGCAGTTCTTC
cdr3_aa: CASSVDQREVTYNEQFF

v_call: TRBV4-1
j_call: TRBJ2-1
d_call: TRBD2
clone_size: NA
cdr3_nt: TGCGCCAGCAGCCAGTGGGTTGGCGGGGGGGTAGATAATGAGCAGTTCTTC
cdr3_aa: CASSQWVGGGVDNEQFF

v_call: TRBV11-2
j_call: TRBJ1-4
d_call: NA
clone_size: NA
cdr3_nt: TGTGCCAGCAGCGATCGGAGCTTCCCAACTAATGAAAAACTGTTTTTT
cdr3_aa: CASSDRSFPTNEKLFF

v_call: TRBV19
j_call: TRBJ1-2
d_call: NA
clone_size: NA
cdr3_nt: TGTGCCAGTAACAATAATGCCGTCTTCGGGGTTGGCTACACCTTC
cdr3_aa: CASNNNAVFGVGYTF

v_call: TRBV19
j_call: TRBJ2-2
d_call: TRBD1
clone_size: NA
cdr3_nt: TGTGCCAGTAAGGGGACTGGGACAGGGGTGACCGGGGAGCTGTTTTTT
cdr3_aa: CASKGTGTGVTGELFF

v_call: TRBV18
j_call: TRBJ2-3
d_call: NA
clone_size: NA
cdr3_nt: TGTGCCAGCTCACCGGACAGAACTACAGATACGCAGTATTTT
cdr3_aa: CASSPDRTTDTQYF

v_call: TRBV5-1
j_call: TRBJ2-7
d_call: NA
clone_size: NA
cdr3_nt: TGCGCCAGCAGCTCCCCGAGTGAACCGACAACACCCTACGAGCAGTACTTC
cdr3_aa: CASSSPSEPTTPYEQYF

v_call: TRBV19
j_call: TRBJ1-6
d_call: TRBD1
clone_size: NA
cdr3_nt: TGTGCCAGTAGTTCAATTAAACGGGACAGGGGGAGGAATTCACCCCTCCACTTT
cdr3_aa: CASSSIKRDRGRNSPLHF

v_call: TRBV10-3
j_call: TRBJ2-1
d_call: TRBD1
clone_size: NA
cdr3_nt: TGTGCCATCAGTGACCCCGGACTGGACAGGGGAAGGAATGAGCAGTTCTTC
cdr3_aa: CAISDPGLDRGRNEQFF

v_call: TRBV4-1
j_call: TRBJ1-4
d_call: TRBD1
clone_size: NA
cdr3_nt: TGCGCCAGCAGCGGACAGGGCCCTAATGAAAAACTGTTTTTT
cdr3_aa: CASSGQGPNEKLFF

v_call: TRBV27
j_call: TRBJ1-1
d_call: NA
clone_size: NA
cdr3_nt: TGTGCCAGCAGTTTCCGCGGGGATGGGGAAGCTTTCTTT
cdr3_aa: CASSFRGDGEAFF

v_call: TRBV19
j_call: TRBJ1-2
d_call: TRBD1
clone_size: NA
cdr3_nt: TGTGCCAGTAGTCCACCCGGGACAGGGGTCGTCTATGGCTACACCTTC
cdr3_aa: CASSPPGTGVVYGYTF

v_call: TRBV28
j_call: TRBJ2-4
d_call: TRBD1
clone_size: few
cdr3_nt: TGTGCCAGCAGCCAGGACAGGGGAATAAACATTCAGTACTTC
cdr3_aa: CASSQDRGINIQYF

v_call: TRBV19
j_call: TRBJ2-1
d_call: NA
clone_size: once
cdr3_nt: TGTGCAACATCACCAACAGGCGATGAGCAGTTCTTC
cdr3_aa: CATSPTGDEQFF

v_call: TRBV7-2
j_call: TRBJ2-7
d_call: NA
clone_size: NA
cdr3_nt: TGTGCCAGCAGCTTTAACTACGAGCAGTACTTC
cdr3_aa: CASSFNYEQYF

v_call: TRBV6-5
j_call: TRBJ2-7
d_call: TRBD1
clone_size: once
cdr3_nt: TGTGCCAGCAGTCCGGACAGGGGTAACCGCGAGCAGTACTTC
cdr3_aa: CASSPDRGNREQYF

v_call: TRBV27
j_call: TRBJ2-3
d_call: NA
clone_size: NA
cdr3_nt: TGTGCCAGCAGTTTGTTCGGGAGACCAGATACGCAGTATTTT
cdr3_aa: CASSLFGRPDTQYF

v_call: TRBV7-9
j_call: TRBJ2-3
d_call: NA
clone_size: once
cdr3_nt: TGTGCCAGCAGCTTAGCAGGCCTAGCGACAGATACGCAGTATTTT
cdr3_aa: CASSLAGLATDTQYF

v_call: TRBV4-3
j_call: TRBJ2-5
d_call: NA
clone_size: NA
cdr3_nt: TGCGCCAGCAGCCAACAGGTACGGGAGACCCAGTACTTC
cdr3_aa: CASSQQVRETQYF

v_call: TRBV30
j_call: TRBJ1-6
d_call: TRBD1
clone_size: once
cdr3_nt: TGTGCCTGGAGTCTTCCGGACAGGGGATATTCACCCCTCCACTTT
cdr3_aa: CAWSLPDRGYSPLHF

v_call: TRBV28
j_call: TRBJ1-1
d_call: TRBD1
clone_size: NA
cdr3_nt: TGTGCCAGCAGTTTATGGCAGGGGGCAGGGGCTGAAGCTTTCTTT
cdr3_aa: CASSLWQGAGAEAFF

v_call: TRBV28
j_call: TRBJ1-1
d_call: TRBD1
clone_size: NA
cdr3_nt: TGTGCCAGCAGCCTGACAGGGACCGCTATTAACACTGAAGCTTTCTTT
cdr3_aa: CASSLTGTAINTEAFF

v_call: TRBV10-3
j_call: TRBJ1-3
d_call: NA
clone_size: NA
cdr3_nt: TGTGCCATCAGCCTCAGGGGTGAGGAGTCTGGAAACACCATATATTTT
cdr3_aa: CAISLRGEESGNTIYF

v_call: TRBV11-3
j_call: TRBJ2-3
d_call: NA
clone_size: NA
cdr3_nt: TGTGCCAGCAGCCAGGGACTCTCAACCACAGATACGCAGTATTTT
cdr3_aa: CASSQGLSTTDTQYF

v_call: TRBV21-1
j_call: TRBJ1-6
d_call: NA
clone_size: NA
cdr3_nt: TGTGCCAGCAAAGGGTGTGGCAGGGGGACCACTAATTCACCCCTCCACTTT
cdr3_aa: CASKGCGRGTTNSPLHF